This T cell receptor beta chain was retrieved from a study of pediatric ulcerative colitis (dated by TCRdb to about 2019). Regarding the research as a whole: Among the ulcerative colitis patients, roughly 7 had pancolitis and two had left-sided colitis, and histology in every patient was consistent with ulcerative colitis. From nine newly diagnosed, treatment-naive pediatric ulcerative colitis patients and a few non-IBD control children, paired blood and rectal samples were collected. By Pediatric Ulcerative Colitis Activity Index, mild disease was classified in a couple of patients, moderate disease in several and acute severe colitis in three. Here is what the overall study found, with its caveats: With only a few individuals, the healthy control group was small. Compared with controls, ulcerative colitis patients showed significantly higher autologous blood-rectal clonal overlap, a finding that suggests increased T cell trafficking to inflamed tissue. Because repertoires came from total lymphocyte DNA, patterns in rare subsets such as regulatory T cells may not be reflected. For technical reasons, blood samples from a couple of patients gave substantially fewer templates, and these samples were excluded from the blood-rectal overlap analysis. Blood-derived T cells may have been included in rectal pinch biopsies, especially in patients with overt colitis. Two rectal CDR3 clonotypes were present in all ulcerative colitis patients and in none of the controls. Controls, mild-moderate and acute severe colitis patients were separated by rectal repertoire features, and reduced rectal diversity due to clonal expansions was observed in acute severe colitis.

With regard to this clone: It has no known antigen specificity. Nothing much larger sits one base from this clone, and base qualities are not available.

Through the immunoSEQ TRB Survey service, multiplex V and J primers were used to amplify rearranged CDR3 beta regions from genomic DNA. To keep depth equal across samples, survey-level sequencing depth of up to 500,000 reads per sample was applied. The libraries were purified, combined into pools and sequenced with Illumina technology. The study's processing was this. Productive clonality, sample overlap, pairwise scatters, CDR3 beta length, V/D/J gene usage and productiveness were assessed with immunoSEQ online tools. Calculated diversity was defined as the number of unique rearrangements divided by total templates, multiplied by 100, and Shannon and Simpson indices were computed as well. Principal component analysis was performed on Z-score normalized data with the R prcomp function and the ggbiplot package. Morisita's index was used to quantify the clonal overlap between blood and rectum within each subject. TCRdb provides this immuneACCESS table in a form limited to in-frame rearrangements. Some clones are lacking; in checked studies, under half of them reflect an unresolved V gene, and why the rest are absent is not known. The DNA gave D and trimming, while V, J and clone size come from that table. The table for this sample lists about 35,000 clones; about 81% of them were counted only once. The ten largest clonotypes hold about 1.1% of the sample.

V is pruned by 7 bases and J by 3 bases, leaving 2 bases of the junction without a gene match. From the germline V gene (reference sequence), CDR1 is DFQATT and CDR2 is SNEGSKA. The CDR3 has 11 amino acids, counting the end cysteine and phenylalanine. This entry keeps only the CDR3 DNA: 33 bases, framed from base 1. During colonoscopy, one to two rectal pinch biopsies were obtained for research purposes. Before the diagnostic colonoscopy, none of the ulcerative colitis patients had been given immunosuppressive medication. Before DNA was isolated, the rectal biopsies underwent proteinase K digestion. The Wizard kit (Promega) was used to extract genomic DNA from blood and intestinal samples.

The chain links TRBV20-1 with TRBJ2-7, and 8 junctional nucleotides match TRBD1. The clonotype was recovered from a boy between 10 and 17 years old with mild ulcerative colitis. Input material: gut tissue. The CDR3 has the sequence CSVTGGYEQYF. The DNA sequence reads TGCAGTGTTACAGGGGGCTACGAGCAGTACTTC.